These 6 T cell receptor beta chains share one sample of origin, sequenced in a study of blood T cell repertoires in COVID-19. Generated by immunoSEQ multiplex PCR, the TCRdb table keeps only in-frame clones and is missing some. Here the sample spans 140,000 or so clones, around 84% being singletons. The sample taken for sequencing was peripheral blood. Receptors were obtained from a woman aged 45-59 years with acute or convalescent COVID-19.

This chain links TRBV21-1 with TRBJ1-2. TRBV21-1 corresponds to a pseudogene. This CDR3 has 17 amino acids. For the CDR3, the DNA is TGTGCCAGCAGCGCCCAGCGGGGCCGACAGAGTAACTATGGCTACACCTTC. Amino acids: CASSAQRGRQSNYGYTF.

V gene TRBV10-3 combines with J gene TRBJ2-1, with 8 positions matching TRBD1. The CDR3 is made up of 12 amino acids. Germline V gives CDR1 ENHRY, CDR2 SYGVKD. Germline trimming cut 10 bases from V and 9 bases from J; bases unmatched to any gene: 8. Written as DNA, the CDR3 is TGTGCCACAGGACCTGACAGGGGTGAGCAGTTCTTC. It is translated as CATGPDRGEQFF.

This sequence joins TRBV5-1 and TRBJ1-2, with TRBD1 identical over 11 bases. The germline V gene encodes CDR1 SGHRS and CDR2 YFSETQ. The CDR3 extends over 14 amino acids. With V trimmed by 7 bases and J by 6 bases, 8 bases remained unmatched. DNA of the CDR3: TGCGCCAGCGGACCGGGACAGGGGGTTAATGGCTACACCTTC. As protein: CASGPGQGVNGYTF.

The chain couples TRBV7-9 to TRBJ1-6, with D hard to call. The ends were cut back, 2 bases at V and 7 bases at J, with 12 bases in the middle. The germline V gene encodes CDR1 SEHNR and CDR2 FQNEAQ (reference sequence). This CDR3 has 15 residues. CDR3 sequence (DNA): TGTGCCAGCAGCTTATACCAGACGGAGAATTCACCCCTCCACTTT. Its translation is CASSLYQTENSPLHF.

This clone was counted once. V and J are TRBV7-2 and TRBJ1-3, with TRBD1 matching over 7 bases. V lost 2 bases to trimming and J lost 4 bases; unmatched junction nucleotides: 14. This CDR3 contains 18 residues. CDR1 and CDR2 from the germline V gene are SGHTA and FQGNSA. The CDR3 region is CASSLNGDSFGIGNTIYF. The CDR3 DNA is TGTGCCAGCAGCTTAAATGGGGACAGCTTCGGAATCGGAAACACCATATATTTT. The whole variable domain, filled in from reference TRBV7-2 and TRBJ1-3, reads GAGVSQSPSNKVTEKGKDVELRCDPISGHTALYWYRQSLGQGLEFLIYFQGNSAPDKSGLPSDRFSAERTGGSVSTLTIQRTQQEDSAVYLCASSLNGDSFGIGNTIYFGEGSWLTVV.

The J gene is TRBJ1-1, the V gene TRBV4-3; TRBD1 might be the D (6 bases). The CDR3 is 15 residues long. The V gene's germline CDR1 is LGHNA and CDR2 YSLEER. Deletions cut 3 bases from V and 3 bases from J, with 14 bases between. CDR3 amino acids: CASSQGALHYTEAFF. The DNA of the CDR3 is TGCGCCAGCAGCCAGGGGGCCTTGCATTACACTGAAGCTTTCTTT.